The 2 T cell receptor beta chains in this list originate from one sample, sequenced in a study of blood T cell repertoires in COVID-19. The method was immunoSEQ multiplex PCR; TCRdb's version includes in-frame clones alone and lacks a portion of them. The table has 280,000 or so clones, nearly 90% seen once. The sequenced material came from PBMCs or T cells enriched from blood (not recorded which). The receptor source for this set is a woman between 18 and 30 years old with acute COVID-19.

The rearrangement uses TRBV6-5 and TRBJ1-2; TRBD1 is a possible D gene (5 bases). CDR1 and CDR2 from the germline V gene are MNHEY and SVGAGI. Between the trimmed V and J ends, which lost 0 bases and 8 bases, there was a span of 16 bases. The CDR3 is 15 amino acids. For the CDR3, the DNA is TGTGCCAGCAGTTACTCGGGGCAGGGCTGGGAAGGCTACACCTTC. It yields the protein CASSYSGQGWEGYTF.

J is TRBJ2-7 and V is TRBV14; TRBD1 agrees at 9 bases. Germline V lookup: CDR1 SGHDN, CDR2 FVKESK. The CDR3 length is 17 residues. Losses at the gene ends were 4 bases for V and 3 bases for J; bases not matched to a gene: 13. CDR3 in amino acids: CASSRKISGQGSYEQYF. The CDR3 nucleotides are TGTGCCAGCAGCCGAAAGATTAGTGGACAGGGGAGCTACGAGCAGTACTTC.